A selection of T cell receptor beta chains follows, all from one sample in a study of vaccination effects on CD4 cells after COVID-19. The data were produced by immunoSEQ multiplex PCR, yet TCRdb's version contains in-frame clones alone and is incomplete. The data show 41,000 or so clones, under 75% seen once. The antigens for these receptors are not known. The material was CD4+ T cells from PBMCs cultured with HCoV-OC43 spike peptides, obtained before COVID-19 vaccination. These receptors were obtained from a human donor who received a COVID-19 vaccine. CDR3s include the opening cysteine and the closing phenylalanine or tryptophan. Each record gives: clone size, J gene, D gene, V gene, CDR3 DNA, CDR3 protein. D genes are given only for firm matches. Clone size is given for some rows only: seen once, a few or many times, or a class if the clone is expanded.

clone_size: few
j_call: TRBJ2-7
d_call: TRBD1
v_call: TRBV7-6
cdr3_nt: TGTGCCAGCAGCCCGGGACAGGGTTACGAGCAGTACTTC
cdr3_aa: CASSPGQGYEQYF

clone_size: once
j_call: TRBJ1-4
d_call: -
v_call: TRBV4-3
cdr3_nt: TGCGCCAGCAGCCAAGTGAGAGGGGAAAAACTGTTTTTT
cdr3_aa: CASSQVRGEKLFF

clone_size: -
j_call: TRBJ1-4
d_call: TRBD1
v_call: TRBV7-9
cdr3_nt: TGTGCCAGCAGCTTAGACAGGGGGAGGAACGAAAAACTGTTTTTT
cdr3_aa: CASSLDRGRNEKLFF

clone_size: once
j_call: TRBJ2-3
d_call: -
v_call: TRBV5-4
cdr3_nt: TGTGCCAGCAGCTTGGCCTCACGGGGGGATACGCAGTATTTT
cdr3_aa: CASSLASRGDTQYF

clone_size: -
j_call: TRBJ1-1
d_call: TRBD1
v_call: TRBV5-1
cdr3_nt: TGCGCCAGCGGCGAGCCAGGGGGAGACACTGAAGCTTTCTTT
cdr3_aa: CASGEPGGDTEAFF

clone_size: -
j_call: TRBJ2-6
d_call: -
v_call: TRBV9
cdr3_nt: TGTGCCAGCAGCGATCCTGGGGCCAACGTCCTGACTTTC
cdr3_aa: CASSDPGANVLTF

clone_size: few
j_call: TRBJ1-5
d_call: TRBD1
v_call: TRBV18
cdr3_nt: TGTGCCAGCTCATCCGGGACAGGGGGGAATCAGCCCCAGCATTTT
cdr3_aa: CASSSGTGGNQPQHF

clone_size: -
j_call: TRBJ1-3
d_call: -
v_call: TRBV3-1/TRBV3-2
cdr3_nt: TGTGCCAGCAGCCAAAGAAGGGTGGGCCGATCCTCTGGAAACACCATATATTTT
cdr3_aa: CASSQRRVGRSSGNTIYF

clone_size: many
j_call: TRBJ1-1
d_call: -
v_call: TRBV5-5
cdr3_nt: TGTGCCAGCAGCCCCTGGCAATCCGCGGGCACTGAAGCTTTCTTT
cdr3_aa: CASSPWQSAGTEAFF

clone_size: -
j_call: TRBJ1-2
d_call: TRBD1
v_call: TRBV5-1
cdr3_nt: TGCGCCAGCAGCCTGCGGACAGGAGCCGCTATCGGCTACACCTTC
cdr3_aa: CASSLRTGAAIGYTF

clone_size: few
j_call: TRBJ1-5
d_call: -
v_call: TRBV3-1/TRBV3-2
cdr3_nt: TGTGCCAGCAGCCAGGGGGATCAGCCCCAGCATTTT
cdr3_aa: CASSQGDQPQHF

clone_size: -
j_call: TRBJ1-4
d_call: -
v_call: TRBV5-6
cdr3_nt: TGTGCCAGCAGCACCATCTTGACAGGCTATAATGAAAAACTGTTTTTT
cdr3_aa: CASSTILTGYNEKLFF

clone_size: -
j_call: TRBJ1-1
d_call: -
v_call: TRBV18
cdr3_nt: TGTGCCAGCTCACCGGAGGGGCGCCGGGGAAACACTGAAGCTTTCTTT
cdr3_aa: CASSPEGRRGNTEAFF

clone_size: few
j_call: TRBJ1-6
d_call: -
v_call: TRBV18
cdr3_nt: TGTGCCAGCTCACCGACGGACCGCCTACATAATTCACCCCTCCACTTT
cdr3_aa: CASSPTDRLHNSPLHF

clone_size: -
j_call: TRBJ1-2
d_call: -
v_call: TRBV19
cdr3_nt: TGTGCCAGTAGTATATCACACGGGACGGCTAACTATGGCTACACCTTC
cdr3_aa: CASSISHGTANYGYTF

clone_size: -
j_call: TRBJ2-7
d_call: -
v_call: TRBV5-1
cdr3_nt: TGCGCCAGCACCCGGGAGACGGGCCTCTACGAGCAGTACTTC
cdr3_aa: CASTRETGLYEQYF

clone_size: few
j_call: TRBJ2-7
d_call: TRBD1
v_call: TRBV28
cdr3_nt: TGTGCCAGCAGTTTCGGGGCAGGGGGCAGATCCTACGAGCAGTACTTC
cdr3_aa: CASSFGAGGRSYEQYF